Each of the 5 T cell receptor beta chains below was sequenced from the same sample in a study of T cell clonality in common variable immunodeficiency. Measured with immunoSEQ multiplex PCR; TCRdb has only the in-frame clones, and not every one. Listed for the sample are around 34,000 clones, none seen a single time. The source material was peripheral blood mononuclear cells. These TCRs come from a person aged 18 to 70 in good health.

This clone was counted at least ten times. The DNA ends 3 residues before the CDR3 does, and the rest of the CDR3 is filled in from the germline J gene. The J gene is TRBJ2-5, the V gene TRBV20-1; 7 positions match TRBD1. Per germline, CDR1 DFQATT and CDR2 SNEGSKA (reference sequence). The CDR3 is made up of 12 amino acids. CDR3 DNA (partial): TGCAGCCCGGGACAGAACCAAGAGACC. Translation gives CSPGQNQET. The complete CDR3 protein is CSPGQNQETQYF.

This clone was detected many times. The read halts 3 residues ahead of the CDR3 end, with the missing end drawn from the germline J gene. The V gene is TRBV6-2 or TRBV6-3, the J gene TRBJ2-7; D possibly corresponds to TRBD1 (5 bases). This CDR3 comprises 12 residues. Germline CDR1 and CDR2: MNHEY and SVGEGT. The V end was cut by 11 bases, the J end by 5 bases, with 16 bases between. CDR3 DNA, as far as it was read: TGTGCCTCAGCCCCCAGGGTCCACGAG. Its translation is CASAPRVHE. The CDR3 in full is CASAPRVHEQYF.

This clone was seen many times. Read data end 3 residues before the CDR3 end; the end is taken from the germline J gene. The chain is built from TRBV20-1 and TRBJ2-1; 8 positions agree with TRBD1. The trim removed 5 bases at V and 5 bases at J, leaving 14 bases unmatched. Per germline, CDR1 DFQATT and CDR2 SNEGSKA (reference sequence). The CDR3 totals 16 residues. The CDR3 DNA, read in part, is TGCAGTGCTTCTACAGAGACCGGGACAGGAAACAATGAG. Encoded protein: CSASTETGTGNNE. The full CDR3 sequence reads CSASTETGTGNNEQFF.

This clone appeared a few times. The read ends 3 residues before the CDR3 terminus; that terminus is restored from the germline J gene. J is TRBJ2-2 and V is TRBV7-6; 7 positions agree with TRBD1. This CDR3 spans 14 amino acids. Per germline, CDR1 SGHVS and CDR2 FNYEAQ. Unmatched junction bases numbered 3, after V lost 7 bases and J lost 1 base. CDR3: CASTTGRNTGELFF. The covered CDR3 bases are TGTGCCAGCACGACAGGGAGGAACACCGGGGAG.

This clone was recorded many times. Read sequence stops 3 residues before the CDR3 end, and the germline J gene provides the missing end. The chain couples TRBV20-1 to TRBJ2-1; 12 positions match TRBD2. Germline values: CDR1 DFQATT, CDR2 SNEGSKA (reference sequence). V shed 0 bases, J shed 4 bases, and the junction held 7 bases outside the gene matches. The CDR3 runs to 17 residues. The covered CDR3 bases are TGCAGTGCTAGAGATCAAACTAGCGGGAGGTCTTACAATGAG. Translating gives CSARDQTSGRSYNE. The CDR3 reads in full as CSARDQTSGRSYNEQFF.